The present T cell receptor beta chain was sequenced within a study of shared clonotypes between healthy human individuals. Assay runs were performed at deep level. TCRdb's table, derived via immunoSEQ multiplex PCR, lists solely in-frame clones and lacks some. The profile shows roughly 520,000 clones, roughly 95% of them singletons. This sequence originates from a woman aged 25 to 45 in good health. The sequenced material came from naive CD4+ T cells sorted from blood. Described subset: CD45RA+ positively selected.

As DNA, the CDR3 is TGTGCCTGGAGCGCCTCGGGGCAGCTTAATGAAAAACTGTTTTTT. Residues: CAWSASGQLNEKLFF. This rearrangement joins TRBV30 to TRBJ1-4; a weak D match, TRBD1 (5 bases). Per germline, CDR1 GTSNPN and CDR2 SVGIG (reference sequence). The CDR3 runs 15 residues. Trimming stripped 3 bases from V and 4 bases from J, with 15 bases between.